What follows are 5 T cell receptor beta chains derived from one specimen sequenced in a study of radiation and T cells in renal cell carcinoma. The time point here: blood 4 weeks post-SBRT, at nephrectomy. Treatment meaning: 15 Gy SBRT to primary tumor, nephrectomy 4 weeks later. Profiled with immunoSEQ multiplex PCR; TCRdb holds only in-frame clones, not every one. Of 130,000 to 150,000 clones listed, 80% to 90% are singletons. The starting material was blood, obtained from a patient whose treatment included radiotherapy and nephrectomy. The receptors shown here come from a woman aged 45-65 years with renal cell carcinoma.

The V and J genes are TRBV19 and TRBJ1-1; 8 positions agree with TRBD1. V dropped 4 bases and J dropped 5; count of bases not matched to a gene: 6. This CDR3 region has 14 residues. Germline CDR1 reads LNHDA; CDR2 reads SQIVND (reference sequence). This chain's CDR3 is CASSTTGGGTEAFF. The CDR3 DNA reads as TGTGCCAGTAGTACCACAGGGGGGGGGACTGAAGCTTTCTTT.

The chain carries TRBV7-9 and TRBJ1-2; 10 bases match TRBD1. This CDR3 is 14 amino acids long. From germline, CDR1 is SEHNR and CDR2 FQNEAQ (reference sequence). The trim removed 4 bases at V and 4 bases at J, leaving 3 bases unmatched. Written as DNA, the CDR3 is TGTGCCAGCAGCTCTGGACAGGGGGGCTATGGCTACACCTTC. It yields the protein CASSSGQGGYGYTF.

The chain is built from TRBV7-9 and TRBJ2-5; either TRBD1 or TRBD2 may supply D (5 bases each). Germline V gives CDR1 SEHNR, CDR2 FQNEAQ (reference sequence). This CDR3 region has 14 residues. The V gene lost 8 bases and the J gene lost 5 bases, with 18 bases spanning the gap. The CDR3: CASLLGTRLETQYF. DNA of the CDR3: TGTGCCAGCCTACTGGGGACCCGTCTGGAGACCCAGTACTTC.

This clone showed up just a few times. The chain carries TRBV6-5 and TRBJ2-7; perhaps TRBD1 as D (6 bases). V lost 7 bases to trimming and J lost 6 bases, with 19 bases between them. The germline gives CDR1 MNHEY, CDR2 SVGAGI. The CDR3 extends over 14 amino acids. In DNA form, the CDR3 reads TGTGCCAGCACCGGCCTAGAGGACAGCTCCGAGCAGTACTTC. It encodes CASTGLEDSSEQYF.

The chain is built from TRBV6-5 and TRBJ2-1; TRBD1 might be the D (6 bases). V was trimmed by 2 bases and J by 8 bases, leaving 7 bases between them. The CDR3 is made up of 12 amino acids. Germline V gene lookup returns CDR1 MNHEY and CDR2 SVGAGI. The DNA of the CDR3 is TGTGCCAGCAGTTACGAGGGGGATGAGCAGTTCTTC. The encoded protein is CASSYEGDEQFF.